Below are 8 T cell receptor beta chains sequenced from a single sample in a study of blood T cell repertoires in COVID-19. The assay was immunoSEQ multiplex PCR, and TCRdb's table has in-frame clones only and misses some. The sample has almost 250,000 clones; around 86% are singletons. Sequencing used peripheral blood. The receptor source for this set is a woman in her sixties who had recovered from COVID-19.

J is TRBJ2-5 and V is TRBV5-1, with 8 bases lining up with TRBD1. Trimming took 5 bases from V and 2 from J; bases not matched to a gene: 8. CDR3 length: 15 residues. Germline V gives CDR1 SGHRS, CDR2 YFSETQ. Written as DNA, the CDR3 is TGCGCCAGCAGTACCGGACAGGGAGTACAAGAGACCCAGTACTTC. Translating gives CASSTGQGVQETQYF.

This clone appeared once. The chain has TRBV4-2 and TRBJ2-1; tentatively, D is TRBD1 (6 bases). Trimming pared 1 base from V and 8 bases from J, leaving 12 bases between. Germline loops: CDR1 LGHNA, CDR2 YNFKEQ. The CDR3 contains 14 residues. In DNA, the CDR3 is TGTGCCAGCAGCCAAGTCATCAGGGGCCATGAGCAGTTCTTC. Amino acids: CASSQVIRGHEQFF.

The chain links TRBV19 to TRBJ2-7; the match to TRBD1 covers 8 bases. Germline CDR1 is LNHDA and CDR2 is SQIVND (reference sequence). The CDR3 spans 13 residues. The V segment lost 3 bases and the J segment 3 bases; nucleotides outside the gene matches: 1. CDR3 coding DNA: TGTGCCAGTAGTATTGGACAGGGCTACGAGCAGTACTTC. It encodes CASSIGQGYEQYF.

The rearrangement links TRBV9 to TRBJ1-1; no firm D call. CDR3 size: 15 residues. V was shortened by 4 bases and J by 4 bases, with 17 bases between the two germline ends. Germline assignment: CDR1 SGDLS and CDR2 YYNGEE. The CDR3 DNA reads as TGTGCCAGCAGCCCGTCAGGAGGATACGGCACTGAAGCTTTCTTT. Protein sequence: CASSPSGGYGTEAFF.

The chain is built from TRBV13 and TRBJ2-7; 9 nucleotides match TRBD2. This CDR3 is 16 amino acids long. The germline V gene has CDR1 PRHDT and CDR2 FYEKMQ (reference sequence). The V and J ends lost 3 bases and 0 bases, in that order; junction bases with no gene match: 6. CDR3 region: CASSFWTSANSYEQYF. The CDR3 DNA is TGTGCCAGCAGCTTTTGGACTAGCGCCAACTCCTACGAGCAGTACTTC. The full variable domain, in which reference TRBV13 and TRBJ2-7 provide the parts outside the CDR3, is AAGVIQSPRHLIKEKRETATLKCYPIPRHDTVYWYQQGPGQDPQFLISFYEKMQSDKGSIPDRFSAQQFSDYHSELNMSSLELGDSALYFCASSFWTSANSYEQYFGPGTRLTVT.

In nucleotides, the CDR3 is TGTGCCAGCAGTGAACAGAGTAACAGAAATTCACCCCTCCACTTT. Translating gives CASSEQSNRNSPLHF. The rearrangement joins TRBV6-4 to TRBJ1-6; D gene ambiguous. Trimming pared 3 bases from V and 7 bases from J, leaving 13 bases between. CDR1 is MRHNA, CDR2 SNTAGT, per germline. The CDR3 contains 15 residues.

This chain uses TRBV28 with TRBJ1-1; 12 bases agree with TRBD1. Germline V gene data show CDR1 as MDHEN and CDR2 as SYDVKM. V dropped 5 bases and J dropped 5; count of bases not matched to a gene: 15. The CDR3 loop spans 18 amino acids. This CDR3 is CASSLRPGRDRGRTEAFF. CDR3 nucleotide sequence: TGTGCCAGCAGTCTTAGACCCGGTAGGGACAGGGGGCGGACTGAAGCTTTCTTT.

This sequence joins TRBV7-9 and TRBJ1-1; possibly TRBD1 for D (5 bases). Germline CDR1 is SEHNR and CDR2 is FQNEAQ (reference sequence). The CDR3 totals 18 residues. V lost 4 bases and J 4 bases, leaving 25 bases between the germline ends. In nucleotides, the CDR3 is TGTGCCAGCAGCTCCCCACGCCCCACAGGAAGAATAGTCACTGAAGCTTTCTTT. Its protein product is CASSSPRPTGRIVTEAFF.